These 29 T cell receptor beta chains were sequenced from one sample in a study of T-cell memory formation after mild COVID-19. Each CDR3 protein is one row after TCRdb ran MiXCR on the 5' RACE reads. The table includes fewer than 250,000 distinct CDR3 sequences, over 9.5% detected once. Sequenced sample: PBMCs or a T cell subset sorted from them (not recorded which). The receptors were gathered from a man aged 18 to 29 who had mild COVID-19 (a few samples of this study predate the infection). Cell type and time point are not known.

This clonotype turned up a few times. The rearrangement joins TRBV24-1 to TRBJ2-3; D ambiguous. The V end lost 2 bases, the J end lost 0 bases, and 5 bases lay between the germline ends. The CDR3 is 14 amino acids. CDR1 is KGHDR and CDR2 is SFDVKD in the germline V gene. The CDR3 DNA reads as TGTGCCACCAGTGATTCGGCTAGCACAGATACGCAGTATTTT. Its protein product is CATSDSASTDTQYF.

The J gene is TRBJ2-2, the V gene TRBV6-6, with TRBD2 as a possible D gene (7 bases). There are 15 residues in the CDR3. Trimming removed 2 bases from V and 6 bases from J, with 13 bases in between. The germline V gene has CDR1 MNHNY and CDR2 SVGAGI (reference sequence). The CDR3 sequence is CASSYGGGAAGELFF. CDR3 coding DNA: TGTGCCAGCAGTTACGGGGGGGGGGCCGCCGGGGAGCTGTTTTTT.

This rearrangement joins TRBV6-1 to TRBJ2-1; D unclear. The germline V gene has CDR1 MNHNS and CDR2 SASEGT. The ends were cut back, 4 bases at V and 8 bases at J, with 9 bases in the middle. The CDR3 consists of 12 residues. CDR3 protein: CASSASGDEQFF. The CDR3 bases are TGTGCCAGCAGTGCATCCGGCGATGAGCAGTTCTTC.

CDR3 sequence reads: CSARNTGTSGGADTQYF. CDR3 DNA sequence: TGCAGTGCTAGAAATACAGGGACTAGCGGGGGTGCAGATACGCAGTATTTT. V gene TRBV20-1 combines with J gene TRBJ2-3, with TRBD2 matching over 14 bases. V shed 2 bases and J 4 bases; nucleotides not matched to a gene: 8. Germline loops: CDR1 DFQATT, CDR2 SNEGSKA (reference sequence). This CDR3 comprises 17 residues.

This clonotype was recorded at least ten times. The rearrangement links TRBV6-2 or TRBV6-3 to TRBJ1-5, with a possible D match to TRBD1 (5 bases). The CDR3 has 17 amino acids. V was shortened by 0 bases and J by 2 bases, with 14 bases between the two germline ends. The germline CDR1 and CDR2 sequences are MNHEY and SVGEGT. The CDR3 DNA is TGTGCCAGCAGTTACTCGATAGGAGGGGATGGCAATCAGCCCCAGCATTTT. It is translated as CASSYSIGGDGNQPQHF.

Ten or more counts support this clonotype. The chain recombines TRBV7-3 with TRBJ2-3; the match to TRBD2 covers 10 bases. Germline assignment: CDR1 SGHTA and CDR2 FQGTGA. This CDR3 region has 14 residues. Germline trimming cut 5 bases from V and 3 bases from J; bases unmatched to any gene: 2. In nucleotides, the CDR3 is TGTGCCAGCAGCCCGGGACTAGCGACAGATACGCAGTATTTT. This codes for CASSPGLATDTQYF. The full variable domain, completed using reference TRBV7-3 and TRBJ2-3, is GAGVSQTPSNKVTEKGKYVELRCDPISGHTALYWYRQSLGQGPEFLIYFQGTGAADDSGLPNDRFFAVRPEGSVSTLKIQRTERGDSAVYLCASSPGLATDTQYFGPGTRLTVL.

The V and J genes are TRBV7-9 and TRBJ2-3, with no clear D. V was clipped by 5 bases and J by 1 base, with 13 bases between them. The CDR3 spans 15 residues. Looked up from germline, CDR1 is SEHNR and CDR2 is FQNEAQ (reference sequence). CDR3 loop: CASSPWTAGTDTQYF. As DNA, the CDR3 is TGTGCCAGCAGCCCATGGACGGCGGGCACAGATACGCAGTATTTT.

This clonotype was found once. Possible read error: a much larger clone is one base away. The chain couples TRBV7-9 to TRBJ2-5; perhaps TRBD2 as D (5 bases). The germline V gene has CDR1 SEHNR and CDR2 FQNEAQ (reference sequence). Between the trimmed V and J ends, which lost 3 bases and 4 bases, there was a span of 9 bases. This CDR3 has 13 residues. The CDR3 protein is CASSFSGRETQYF. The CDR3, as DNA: TGTGCCAGCAGCTTTTCGGGGAGAGAGACCCAGTACTTC.

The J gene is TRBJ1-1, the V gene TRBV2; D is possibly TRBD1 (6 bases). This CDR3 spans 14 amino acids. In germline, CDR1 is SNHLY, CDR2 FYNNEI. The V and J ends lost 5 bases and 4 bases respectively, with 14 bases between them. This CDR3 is CASSSTGIGTEAFF. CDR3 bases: TGTGCCAGCAGTTCAACAGGGATAGGCACTGAAGCTTTCTTT. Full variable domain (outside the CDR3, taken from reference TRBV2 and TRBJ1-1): EPEVTQTPSHQVTQMGQEVILRCVPISNHLYFYWYRQILGQKVEFLVSFYNNEISEKSEIFDDQFSVERPDGSNFTLKIRSTKLEDSAMYFCASSSTGIGTEAFFGQGTRLTVV.

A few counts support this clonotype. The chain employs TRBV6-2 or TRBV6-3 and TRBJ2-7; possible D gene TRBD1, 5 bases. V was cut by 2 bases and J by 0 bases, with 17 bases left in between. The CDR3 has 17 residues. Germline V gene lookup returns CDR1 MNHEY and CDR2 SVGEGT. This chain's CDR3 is CASSYLLGQPLSYEQYF. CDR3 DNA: TGTGCCAGCAGTTACCTTCTGGGGCAGCCTCTCTCCTACGAGCAGTACTTC.

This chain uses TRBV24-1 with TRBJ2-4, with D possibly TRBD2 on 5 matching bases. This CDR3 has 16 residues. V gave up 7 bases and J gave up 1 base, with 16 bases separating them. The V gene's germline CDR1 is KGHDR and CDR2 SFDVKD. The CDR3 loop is CATREEDPLAKNIQYF. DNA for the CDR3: TGTGCCACCAGAGAGGAGGACCCCCTGGCCAAAAACATTCAGTACTTC.

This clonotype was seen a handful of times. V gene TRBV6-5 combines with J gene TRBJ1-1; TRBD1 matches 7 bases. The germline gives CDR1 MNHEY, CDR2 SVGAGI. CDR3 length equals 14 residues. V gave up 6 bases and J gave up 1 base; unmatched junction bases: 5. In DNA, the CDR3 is TGTGCCAGCAGGCCGGACAGGAGGAACACTGAAGCTTTCTTT. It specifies CASRPDRRNTEAFF.

Here the CDR3 reads CASSFEGGSDTQYF. DNA for the CDR3: TGCGCCAGCAGCTTTGAGGGAGGATCAGATACGCAGTATTTT. V is TRBV5-1 and J is TRBJ2-3; D is possibly TRBD2 (6 bases). The V and J ends lost 2 bases and 4 bases respectively, with 11 bases between them. The CDR3 is 14 residues long. Germline CDR1 reads SGHRS; CDR2 reads YFSETQ.

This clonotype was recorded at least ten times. In DNA, the CDR3 is TGTGCCAGCAGCGGGGCGGCAACCTCCTACGAGCAGTACTTC. Translating gives CASSGAATSYEQYF. The chain has TRBV7-2 and TRBJ2-7; tentatively, D is TRBD1 (5 bases). The CDR3 length is 14 residues. Germline V gene sequence: CDR1 SGHTA, CDR2 FQGNSA. With 5 bases removed from V and 0 bases from J, the gap between germline ends came to 11 bases.

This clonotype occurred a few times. CDR3 in DNA: TGCAGCGTCCGACGGAAAGAGACCCAGTACTTC. It translates to CSVRRKETQYF. The chain carries TRBV29-1 and TRBJ2-5; D not certain. Between the trimmed V and J ends, which lost 6 bases and 3 bases, there was a span of 8 bases. Germline lookup yields CDR1 SQVTM and CDR2 ANQGSEA. The CDR3 totals 11 residues. Full variable domain (remainder filled in from reference TRBV29-1 and TRBJ2-5): SAVISQKPSRDICQRGTSLTIQCQVDSQVTMMFWYRQQPGQSLTLIATANQGSEATYESGFVIDKFPISRPNLTFSTLTVSNMSPEDSSIYLCSVRRKETQYFGPGTRLLVL.

CDR3 DNA sequence: TGTGCCAGCAGCCCGGGTTGGGATCCGGGGGGGCTTGACGAGCAGTACTTC. Translation: CASSPGWDPGGLDEQYF. V is TRBV7-2 and J is TRBJ2-7; TRBD2 matches at 8 bases. V was clipped by 5 bases and J by 5 bases; unmatched bases: 17. The germline V gene encodes CDR1 SGHTA and CDR2 FQGNSA. The CDR3 spans 17 residues.

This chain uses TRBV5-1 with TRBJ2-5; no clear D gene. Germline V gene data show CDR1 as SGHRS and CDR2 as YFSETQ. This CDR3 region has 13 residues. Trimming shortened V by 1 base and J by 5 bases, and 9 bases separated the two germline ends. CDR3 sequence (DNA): TGCGCCAGCAGCTTGTCGGGTCGGGAGACCCAGTACTTC. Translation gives CASSLSGRETQYF.

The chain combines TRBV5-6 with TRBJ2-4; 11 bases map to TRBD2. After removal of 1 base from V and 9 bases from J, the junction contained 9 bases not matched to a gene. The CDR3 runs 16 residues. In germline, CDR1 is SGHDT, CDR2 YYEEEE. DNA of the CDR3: TGTGCCAGCAGCTTGTTAACTAGCGGGAGTAGCGGCATTCAGTACTTC. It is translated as CASSLLTSGSSGIQYF.

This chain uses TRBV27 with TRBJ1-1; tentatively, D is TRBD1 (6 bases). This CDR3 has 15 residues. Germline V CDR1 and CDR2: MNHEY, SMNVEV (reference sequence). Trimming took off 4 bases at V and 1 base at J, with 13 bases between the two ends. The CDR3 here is CASSSIGGQNTEAFF. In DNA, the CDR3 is TGTGCCAGCAGTTCCATTGGGGGGCAGAACACTGAAGCTTTCTTT.

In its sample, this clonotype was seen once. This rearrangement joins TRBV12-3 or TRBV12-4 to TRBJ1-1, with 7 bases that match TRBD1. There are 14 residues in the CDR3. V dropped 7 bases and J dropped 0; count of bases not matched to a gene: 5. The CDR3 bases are TGTGCCAGCACCCGACAGGGCGTGAACACTGAAGCTTTCTTT. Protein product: CASTRQGVNTEAFF.

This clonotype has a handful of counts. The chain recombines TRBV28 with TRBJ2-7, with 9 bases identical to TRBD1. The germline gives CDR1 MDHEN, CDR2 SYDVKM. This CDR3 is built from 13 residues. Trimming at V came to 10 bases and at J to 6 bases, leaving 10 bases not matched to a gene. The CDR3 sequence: CAISGTGFSEQYF. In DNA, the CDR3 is TGTGCCATCTCCGGGACAGGGTTCTCCGAGCAGTACTTC.

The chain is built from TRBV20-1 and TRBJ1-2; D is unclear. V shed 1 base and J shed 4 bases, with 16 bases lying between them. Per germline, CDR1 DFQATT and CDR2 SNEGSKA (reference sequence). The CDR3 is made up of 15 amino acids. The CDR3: CSARGGKASGYGYTF. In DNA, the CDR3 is TGCAGTGCTAGAGGGGGTAAAGCTTCGGGCTATGGCTACACCTTC.

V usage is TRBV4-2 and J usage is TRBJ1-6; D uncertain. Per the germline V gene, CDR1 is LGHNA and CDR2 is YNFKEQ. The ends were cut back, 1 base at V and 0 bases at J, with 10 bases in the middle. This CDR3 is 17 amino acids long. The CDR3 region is CASSQAAGSSYNSPLHF. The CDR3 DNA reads TGTGCCAGCAGCCAAGCCGCCGGGAGCTCCTATAATTCACCCCTCCACTTT.

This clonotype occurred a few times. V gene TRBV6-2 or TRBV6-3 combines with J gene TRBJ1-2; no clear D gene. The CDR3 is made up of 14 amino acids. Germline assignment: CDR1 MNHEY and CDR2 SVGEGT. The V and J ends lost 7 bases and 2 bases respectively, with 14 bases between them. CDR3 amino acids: CASNHDLENYGYTF. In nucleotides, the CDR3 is TGTGCCAGCAACCACGACCTCGAAAACTATGGCTACACCTTC.

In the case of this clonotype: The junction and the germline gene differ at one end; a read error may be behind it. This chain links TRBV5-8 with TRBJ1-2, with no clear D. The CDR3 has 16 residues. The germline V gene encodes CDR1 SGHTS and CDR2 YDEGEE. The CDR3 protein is CASRLGGSGLGFGYTF. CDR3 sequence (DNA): TGTGCCAGCAGATTGGGCGGGAGCGGATTGGGTTTTGGCTACACCTTC.

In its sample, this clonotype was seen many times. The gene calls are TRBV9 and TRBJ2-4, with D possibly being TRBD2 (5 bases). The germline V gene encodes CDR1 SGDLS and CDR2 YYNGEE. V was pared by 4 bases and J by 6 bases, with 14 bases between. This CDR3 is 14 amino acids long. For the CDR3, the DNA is TGTGCCAGCAGCTCGAGGGTAGTCGGAAACATTCAGTACTTC. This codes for CASSSRVVGNIQYF.

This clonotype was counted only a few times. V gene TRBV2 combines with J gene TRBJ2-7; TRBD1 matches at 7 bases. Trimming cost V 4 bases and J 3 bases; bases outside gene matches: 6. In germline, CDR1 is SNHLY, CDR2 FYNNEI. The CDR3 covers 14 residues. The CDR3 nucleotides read TGTGCCAGCAGTGCCGGGACAGCAAACTACGAGCAGTACGTC. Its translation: CASSAGTANYEQYV.

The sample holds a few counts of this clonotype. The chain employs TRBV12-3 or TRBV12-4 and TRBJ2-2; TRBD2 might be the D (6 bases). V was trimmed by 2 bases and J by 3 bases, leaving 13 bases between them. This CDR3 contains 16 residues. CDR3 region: CASSLTGTPDTGELFF. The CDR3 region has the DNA TGTGCCAGCAGTTTAACCGGGACTCCGGACACCGGGGAGCTGTTTTTT.

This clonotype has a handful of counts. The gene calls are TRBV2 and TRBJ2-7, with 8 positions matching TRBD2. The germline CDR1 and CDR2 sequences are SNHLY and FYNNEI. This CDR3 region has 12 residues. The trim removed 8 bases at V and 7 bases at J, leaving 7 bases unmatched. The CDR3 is CASGGRGVEQYV. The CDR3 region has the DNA TGTGCCAGCGGCGGGCGGGGGGTTGAGCAGTACGTC.